This is a list of T cell receptor beta chains from one sample in a study of blood T cell repertoires in COVID-19. The method was immunoSEQ multiplex PCR; TCRdb's version includes in-frame clones alone and lacks a portion of them. The repertoire includes some 390,000 clones, roughly nine tenths of them detected once, and around 1.1% sits in the top ten. The sequenced material came from PBMCs or T cells enriched from blood (not recorded which). These receptors all come from a man younger than 40 who had recovered from COVID-19. Each CDR3 is given with its conserved first and last residue. D genes are given only for firm matches. Some rows have no size entry. The others give once, few or many, or a class for an expanded clone.

>TRBD1|18|TRBV5-1|NA|TRBJ2-7
TGCGCCAGCAGCTTGGGGTCGGGGACAGCGACCTTCTCCTACGAGCAGTACTTC
CASSLGSGTATFSYEQYF
>TRBD1|16|TRBV15|NA|TRBJ2-1
TGTGCCACCAGCAGAGGGGACAGGGGCTCCTACAATGAGCAGTTCTTC
CATSRGDRGSYNEQFF
>TRBD1|15|TRBV29-1|NA|TRBJ2-2
TGCAGCGTTGATTTTACAGGGGGCGGGGTCGGGGAGCTGTTTTTT
CSVDFTGGGVGELFF
>NA|14|TRBV19|NA|TRBJ1-1
TGTGCCAGTAGTGTAACATACAGGGTACCCGAAGCTTTCTTT
CASSVTYRVPEAFF
>NA|16|TRBV9|NA|TRBJ2-1
TGTGCCAGCAGCGTAGTCGGCAGGGGAGCGTACAATGAGCAGTTCTTC
CASSVVGRGAYNEQFF
>TRBD1|16|TRBV15|NA|TRBJ1-3
TGTGCCACCAGCTCCGGGGACAGGGGTACTGGAAACACCATATATTTT
CATSSGDRGTGNTIYF
>TRBD2|16|TRBV11-2|NA|TRBJ2-7
TGTGCCAGCAGACCTACCGGGACTATCAGAATCTACGAGCAGTACTTC
CASRPTGTIRIYEQYF
>NA|12|TRBV5-1|NA|TRBJ1-2
TGCGCCAGCAGAGCACAGGAGTATGGCTACACCTTC
CASRAQEYGYTF
>NA|13|TRBV30|NA|TRBJ1-1
TGTGCCTGGAGTAGGGGTAGCAAAACTGAAGCTTTCTTT
CAWSRGSKTEAFF
>TRBD2|19|TRBV15|NA|TRBJ2-5
TGTGCCACCAGCAGACGCCCAGCGGGACTAGCGGGAGGGAGGGAGACCCAGTACTTC
CATSRRPAGLAGGRETQYF
>NA|12|TRBV7-9|NA|TRBJ2-7
TGTGCCTGCCAGGGGAGCTCCTACGAGCAGTACTTC
CACQGSSYEQYF
>NA|18|TRBV21-1|NA|TRBJ1-3
TGTGCCAGCAGCAAAGGGGCGCCGGGACACAAGTGGGGAAACACCATATATTTT
CASSKGAPGHKWGNTIYF
>TRBD2|15|TRBV5-5|NA|TRBJ2-7
TGTGCCAGCAGCCCGGGACTAGTCAATGCCTACGAGCAGTACTTC
CASSPGLVNAYEQYF
>NA|13|TRBV5-1|NA|TRBJ1-2
TGCGCCAGCAGCTTGGACAGTGTCTATGGCTACACCTTC
CASSLDSVYGYTF
>NA|12|TRBV12-3/TRBV12-4|NA|TRBJ1-4
TGTGCCAGCAGACGCAGCGGGGAAAAACTGTTTTTT
CASRRSGEKLFF
>NA|12|TRBV12-3/TRBV12-4|NA|TRBJ2-2
TGTGCCAGCAGTTTTCACAAAGGGGAGCTGTTTTTT
CASSFHKGELFF
>TRBD2|15|TRBV28|once|TRBJ2-7
TGTGCCAGCAGTCAGCCTAGCGGGAGCTCCTACGAGCAGTACTTC
CASSQPSGSSYEQYF
>NA|13|TRBV30|NA|TRBJ1-1
TGTGCCTGGAGTCGTCGGAGTGCCACTGAAGCTTTCTTT
CAWSRRSATEAFF
>TRBD1|16|TRBV7-8|NA|TRBJ2-2
TGTGCCAGCAGCTTAAAAGACAGGGGGCGAGCCGGGGAGCTGTTTTTT
CASSLKDRGRAGELFF
>NA|16|TRBV21-1|few|TRBJ1-5
TGTGCCAGCAGCACCCGGGACAGGGGAGCTCGTCAGCCCCAGCATTTT
CASSTRDRGARQPQHF
>NA|19|TRBV19|NA|TRBJ2-6
TGTGCCAGTAGTACCCCGGGAAAAGTACTTCACTCTGGGGCCAACGTCCTGACTTTC
CASSTPGKVLHSGANVLTF
>NA|14|TRBV28|NA|TRBJ1-2
TGTGCCAGCAGCCTGACAGAAGGATACTATGGCTACACCTTC
CASSLTEGYYGYTF
>NA|14|TRBV28|NA|TRBJ1-4
TGTGCCAGCAGCCCGGGGGGGGTTGGTGAAAAACTGTTTTTT
CASSPGGVGEKLFF
>TRBD1|17|TRBV10-2|NA|TRBJ1-2
TGCGCCAGCAGTGAGCCCGAGGACAGGGCCCTAATGGGGGGCTACACCTTC
CASSEPEDRALMGGYTF
>TRBD1|14|TRBV7-2|NA|TRBJ1-2
TGTGCCAGCAGCCCCCGGACAGGGACTTACGGCTACACCTTC
CASSPRTGTYGYTF
>TRBD2|16|TRBV4-1|once|TRBJ2-1
TGCGCCAGCAGCCCCCCCGGACTAGCAGCCTACAATGAGCAGTTCTTC
CASSPPGLAAYNEQFF
>TRBD2|16|TRBV7-7|NA|TRBJ2-2
TGTGCTAGCAGCGAAGGACCGGGACTAGCGACCGGGGAGCTGTTTTTT
CASSEGPGLATGELFF
>TRBD1|14|TRBV5-1|NA|TRBJ2-5
TGCGCCAGCAGCTTGCATAGACAGGGAGAGACCCAGTACTTC
CASSLHRQGETQYF
>NA|13|TRBV18|NA|TRBJ2-3
TGTGCCAGCTCACCATCGGGTCGCGATACGCAGTATTTT
CASSPSGRDTQYF
>NA|15|TRBV7-9|NA|TRBJ2-5
TGTGCCAGCAGCTTAGGAGGACAGCTCCAAGAGACCCAGTACTTC
CASSLGGQLQETQYF
>TRBD1|14|TRBV7-8|NA|TRBJ1-2
TGTGCCAGCAGCACCCGGGACAGCTGGGCAGGCTACACCTTC
CASSTRDSWAGYTF
>NA|12|TRBV3-1/TRBV3-2|NA|TRBJ2-3
TGTGCCAGCAGCCAAGTGAGAGATACGCAGTATTTT
CASSQVRDTQYF
>NA|14|TRBV19|few|TRBJ1-5
TGTGCCAGTAGCACCTTAGGGGGTGATCAGCCCCAGCATTTT
CASSTLGGDQPQHF
>NA|13|TRBV27|NA|TRBJ2-7
TGTGCCAGCAGTTTATTGCGAGACTACGAGCAGTACTTC
CASSLLRDYEQYF
>TRBD1|17|TRBV28|once|TRBJ1-5
TGTGCCAGCAGATCTGGACAGGGGTTTGTTAGCAATCAGCCCCAGCATTTT
CASRSGQGFVSNQPQHF
>NA|15|TRBV30|NA|TRBJ1-2
TGTGCCTGGATTTTTGGGGGCACTAGTTTCCACGGCTACACCTTC
CAWIFGGTSFHGYTF
>NA|15|TRBV5-1|NA|TRBJ1-2
TGCGCCAGCAGCCAAATGGGGCCCACTAACTATGGCTACACCTTC
CASSQMGPTNYGYTF
>TRBD2|14|TRBV30|NA|TRBJ2-1
TGTGCCTGGATCCCGGGAGGGCCAGCAAGCGAGCAGTTCTTC
CAWIPGGPASEQFF
>NA|14|TRBV5-4|NA|TRBJ2-1
TGTGCCAGCAGCTCCCCCGGACAGAACAATGAGCAGTTCTTC
CASSSPGQNNEQFF
>TRBD1|12|TRBV12-3/TRBV12-4|few|TRBJ1-1
TGTGCCAGCAGTAAGACGACAGGGGGACTCTTCTTT
CASSKTTGGLFF
>NA|13|TRBV11-3|many|TRBJ2-3
TGTGCCAGCAGCTTACGGGTCACAGATACGCAGTATTTT
CASSLRVTDTQYF
>NA|15|TRBV5-1|NA|TRBJ2-7
TGCGCCAGCAGCCCTAGCGCCGGGCCCTCCTACGAGCAGTACTTC
CASSPSAGPSYEQYF